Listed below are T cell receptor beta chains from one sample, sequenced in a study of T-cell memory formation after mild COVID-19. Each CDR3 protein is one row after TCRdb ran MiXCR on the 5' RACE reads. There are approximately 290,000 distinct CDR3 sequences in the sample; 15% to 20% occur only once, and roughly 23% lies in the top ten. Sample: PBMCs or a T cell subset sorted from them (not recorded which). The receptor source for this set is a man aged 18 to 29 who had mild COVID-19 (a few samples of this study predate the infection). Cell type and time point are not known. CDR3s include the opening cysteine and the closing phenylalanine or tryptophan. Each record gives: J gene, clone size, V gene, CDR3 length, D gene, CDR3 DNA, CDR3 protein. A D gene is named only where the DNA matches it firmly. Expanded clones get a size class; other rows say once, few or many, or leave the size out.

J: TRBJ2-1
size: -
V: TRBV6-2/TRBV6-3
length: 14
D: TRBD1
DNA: TGTGCCAGCAGCCCGCCGGGACAGGGGAGGGAGCAGTTCTTC
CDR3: CASSPPGQGREQFF

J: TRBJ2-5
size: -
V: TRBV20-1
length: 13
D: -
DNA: TGCAGTGCTAGGTGGCCTGTTCAAGAGACCCAGTACTTC
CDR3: CSARWPVQETQYF

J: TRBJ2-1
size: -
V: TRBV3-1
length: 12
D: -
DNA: TGTGCCAGCAGCCAAGGCACTACCCAGCAGTTCTTC
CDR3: CASSQGTTQQFF

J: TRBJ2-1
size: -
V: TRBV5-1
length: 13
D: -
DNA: TGCGCCAGCAGCTTGGGTACGATAGGTGAGCAGTTCTTC
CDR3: CASSLGTIGEQFF

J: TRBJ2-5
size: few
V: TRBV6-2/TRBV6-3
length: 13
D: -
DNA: TGTGCCAGCAGGGCCCCCGAGGTGGAGACCCAGTACTTC
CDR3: CASRAPEVETQYF

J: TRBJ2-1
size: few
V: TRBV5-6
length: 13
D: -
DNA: TGTGCCAGCACACGGGGGTTCTACAATGAGCAGTTCTTC
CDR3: CASTRGFYNEQFF

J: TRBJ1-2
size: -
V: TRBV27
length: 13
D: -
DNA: TGTGCCAGCAGCCCCGGACTCCCCTATGGCTACACCTTC
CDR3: CASSPGLPYGYTF

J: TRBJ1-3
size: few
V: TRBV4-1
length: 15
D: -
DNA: TGCGCCAGCAGCCAAGCACTCCCCACTGTAAACACCATATATTTT
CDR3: CASSQALPTVNTIYF

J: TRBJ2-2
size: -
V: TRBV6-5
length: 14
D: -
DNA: TGTGCCAGCAGTAAGCCAGGATTGGCCGGGGAGCTGTTTTTT
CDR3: CASSKPGLAGELFF

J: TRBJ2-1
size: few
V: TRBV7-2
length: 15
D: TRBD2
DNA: TGTGCCAGCACCGATTGGGCGGGGGGTGAAAATGAGCAGTTCTTC
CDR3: CASTDWAGGENEQFF

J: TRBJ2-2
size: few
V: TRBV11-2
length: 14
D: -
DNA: TGTGCCAGCAGCTTGGACTATTTATCCGGGGAGCTGTTTTTT
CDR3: CASSLDYLSGELFF

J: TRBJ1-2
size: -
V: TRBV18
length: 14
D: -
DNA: TGTGCCACCTCATCCAGCCAGGGGCTCCGTGGCTACACCTTC
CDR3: CATSSSQGLRGYTF

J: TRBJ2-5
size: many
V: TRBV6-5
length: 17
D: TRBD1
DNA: TGTGCCAGCAGGCCGGGGTGGGACAGGGGGACTCAAGAGACCCAGTACTTC
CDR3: CASRPGWDRGTQETQYF

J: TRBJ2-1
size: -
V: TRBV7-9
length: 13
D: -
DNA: TGTGCCAGCAGCATCTGGGGGGAGAATGAGCAGTTCTTC
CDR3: CASSIWGENEQFF

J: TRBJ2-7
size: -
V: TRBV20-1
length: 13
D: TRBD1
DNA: TGCAGTGCTTGGACAGGGGGCCGCTACGAGCAGTACTTC
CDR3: CSAWTGGRYEQYF

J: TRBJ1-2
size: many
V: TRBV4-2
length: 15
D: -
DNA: TGTGCCAGCAGCCAAGAGAGGACAGCGAACTATGGCTACACCTTC
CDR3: CASSQERTANYGYTF

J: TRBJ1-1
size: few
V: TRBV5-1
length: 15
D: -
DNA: TGCGCCAGCAGCTTGGAACGGGTCCCGAACACTGAAGCTTTCTTT
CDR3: CASSLERVPNTEAFF

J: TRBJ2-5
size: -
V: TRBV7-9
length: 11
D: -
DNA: TGTGCCAGCAGCTCCGGACAGACCCAGTACTTC
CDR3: CASSSGQTQYF

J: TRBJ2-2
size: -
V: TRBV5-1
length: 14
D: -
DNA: TGCGCCAGCAGCTTGGCCGAGGGGCCTGAGGAGCTGTTTTTT
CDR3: CASSLAEGPEELFF

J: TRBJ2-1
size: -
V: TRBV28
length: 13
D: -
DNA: TGTGCCAGCGGCGTCACAGGTTACAATGAGCAGTTCTTC
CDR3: CASGVTGYNEQFF

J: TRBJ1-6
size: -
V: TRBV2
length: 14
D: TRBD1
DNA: TGTGCCAGCAGTGACGGGACAGGGTACTCACCCCTCCACTTT
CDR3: CASSDGTGYSPLHF

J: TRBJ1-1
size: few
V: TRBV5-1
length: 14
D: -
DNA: TGCGCCAGCAGCAGACAGGACCCGAGCACTGAAGCTTTCTTT
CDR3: CASSRQDPSTEAFF

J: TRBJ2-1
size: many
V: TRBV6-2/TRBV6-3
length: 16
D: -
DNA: TGTGCCAGCAGCCCATGGAGCGGGCTCTCCTACAATGAGCAGTTCTTC
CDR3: CASSPWSGLSYNEQFF

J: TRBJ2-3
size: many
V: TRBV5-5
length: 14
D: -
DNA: TGTGCCAGCAGCTCCGACTTGTACCAGACGACGCAGTATTTT
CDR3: CASSSDLYQTTQYF

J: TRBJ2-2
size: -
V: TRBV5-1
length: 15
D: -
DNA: TGCGCCAGCAGCTTTAACTCGCAGAACACCGGGGAGCTGTTTTTT
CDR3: CASSFNSQNTGELFF

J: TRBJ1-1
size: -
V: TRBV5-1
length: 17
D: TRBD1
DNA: TGCGCCAGCAGCCCAGGACGGTCTAGCGGCAGGGGGGCTGAAGCTTTCTTT
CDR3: CASSPGRSSGRGAEAFF

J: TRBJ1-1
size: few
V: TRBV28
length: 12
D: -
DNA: TGTGCCAGCGCGGATATGAACACTGAAGCTTTCTTT
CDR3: CASADMNTEAFF

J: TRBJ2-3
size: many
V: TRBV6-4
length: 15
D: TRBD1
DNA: TGTGCCAGCAGTGAAGCAGGGGGCGCCCCAGATACGCAGTATTTT
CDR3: CASSEAGGAPDTQYF

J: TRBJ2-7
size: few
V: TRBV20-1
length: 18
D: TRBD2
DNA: TGCAGTGCTATCCGCGGAGCCGGGACTAGCGGGGGAGCCTACGAGCAGTACTTC
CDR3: CSAIRGAGTSGGAYEQYF